These T cell receptor beta chains were read from a single sample in a study of cytomegalovirus exposure and HLA in healthy donors. The repertoire was sequenced with immunoSEQ multiplex PCR; TCRdb's copy has only in-frame clones and lacks some. The sample carries some 120,000 clones, around 72% recorded once. The sample was PBMCs. Source of these receptors: a man in his thirties or forties in good health and CMV-seronegative. CDR3s include the opening cysteine and the closing phenylalanine or tryptophan. A D gene is named only where the DNA matches it firmly.

D gene	V gene	CDR3 protein
TRBD1	TRBV28	CASRAEGTGGVWEYF
-	TRBV6-1	CASSERGPTLFVNYEQYF
-	TRBV18	CASSPLSGRALETQYF
-	TRBV4-1	CASSQRGSTDTQYF
TRBD1	TRBV30	CAWSEQGAQKLFF
TRBD1	TRBV6-5	CASSRGQEAGSPLHF
-	TRBV10-2	CARRTGLYTEAFF
-	TRBV7-2	CASSSYNQPQHF
-	TRBV18	CASSPRDGSEKLFF
-	TRBV6-5	CASSPHDLDTQYF
TRBD1	TRBV4-1	CASSQRAQGGGTEAFF
TRBD2	TRBV9	CASSVVAGGDEQYF
-	TRBV11-1	CASSVSSGDYNSPLHF
TRBD1	TRBV2	CASSVETGGSTEAFF
-	TRBV10-3	CAISRGINEQFF
-	TRBV12-1	CASSVQGGEQYF
-	TRBV19	CASSNPGATMEAFF
-	TRBV6-5	CASQTIPTYEQYF
-	TRBV6-5	CASSYSVWAGNTEAFF
TRBD2	TRBV9	CASSVYLVDGLAGVTDTQYF
-	TRBV18	CASSQASDYEQYF
-	TRBV4-1	CASSQVQGNRQPQHF